This T cell receptor beta chain was obtained from a study of cytomegalovirus exposure and HLA in healthy donors. Study overall: A subsequent analysis reported that the 100 to 150 validation repertoires were produced on the same platform that had also been used for the 666 first-cohort repertoires.

Clones were read by immunoSEQ multiplex PCR, and TCRdb kept only the in-frame ones, dropping some. Found here are about 76,000 clones, around 94% of them singletons; the top ten hold 0.5% to 0.75%. Whole-study results and caveats: The classifier was said to identify cytomegalovirus status with high specificity and sensitivity.

The CDR3 runs to 14 residues. Germline CDR1 SGHRS, CDR2 YFSETQ. Trimming removed 4 bases from V and 2 bases from J, with 12 bases in between. About this clone: Its antigen remains unknown.

The TCR originated in a woman between 18 and 30 years old in good health and CMV-seronegative. The specimen sequenced was PBMCs. The rearrangement uses TRBV5-1 and TRBJ2-5, with a weak D call TRBD1 (6 bases). CDR3 coding DNA: TGCGCCAGCAGCCGAAGGACAGAGCAAGAGACCCAGTACTTC. This codes for CASSRRTEQETQYF.